This T cell receptor beta chain was profiled in a study of T cell responses to AZD1222 COVID-19 vaccine. This clone was counted once. V was clipped by 0 bases and J by 3 bases; unmatched bases: 5. The germline V gene encodes CDR1 MNHEY and CDR2 SVGAGI. The CDR3 is 15 residues long. Measured with immunoSEQ multiplex PCR; TCRdb has only the in-frame clones, and not every one. The table records roughly 77,000 clones, approximately 90% of them present only once. The input for sequencing was peripheral blood, taken on day 0 of AZD1222 vaccination. This receptor was identified in an adult in good health. The J gene is TRBJ2-7, the V gene TRBV6-5; 7 nucleotides match TRBD2. Here the CDR3 DNA reads TGTGCCAGCAGTTACTCGGGCTCGGGGGGCTACGAGCAGTACTTC. It codes for CASSYSGSGGYEQYF.